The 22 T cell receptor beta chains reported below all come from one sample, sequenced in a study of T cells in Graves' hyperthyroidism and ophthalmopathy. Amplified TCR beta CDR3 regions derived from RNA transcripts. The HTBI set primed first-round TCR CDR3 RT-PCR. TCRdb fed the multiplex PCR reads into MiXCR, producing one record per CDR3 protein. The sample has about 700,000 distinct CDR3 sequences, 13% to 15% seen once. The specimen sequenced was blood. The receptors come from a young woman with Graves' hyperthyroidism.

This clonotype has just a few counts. The CDR3 DNA sequence: TGTGCCAGTGGACAGGGGGTTCGGGAGACCCAGTACTTC. It translates to CASGQGVRETQYF. The rearrangement joins TRBV18 to TRBJ2-5; 10 bases agree with TRBD1. V shed 9 bases and J 5 bases; nucleotides not matched to a gene: 6. The CDR3 totals 13 residues. Germline CDR1 is KGHSH and CDR2 is LQKENI.

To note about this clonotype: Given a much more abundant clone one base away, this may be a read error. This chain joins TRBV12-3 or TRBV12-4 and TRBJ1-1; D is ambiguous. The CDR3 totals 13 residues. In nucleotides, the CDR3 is TGTGCCAGCAGCCTAAACCTCGAAACTGAAACTTTCTTT. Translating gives CASSLNLETETFF.

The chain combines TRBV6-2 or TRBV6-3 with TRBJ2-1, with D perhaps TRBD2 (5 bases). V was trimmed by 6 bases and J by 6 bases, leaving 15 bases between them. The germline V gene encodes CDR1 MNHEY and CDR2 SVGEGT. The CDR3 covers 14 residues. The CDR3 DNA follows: TGTGCCAGCAGCCCCGACTACGGGGTCAATGAGCAGTTCTTC. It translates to CASSPDYGVNEQFF.

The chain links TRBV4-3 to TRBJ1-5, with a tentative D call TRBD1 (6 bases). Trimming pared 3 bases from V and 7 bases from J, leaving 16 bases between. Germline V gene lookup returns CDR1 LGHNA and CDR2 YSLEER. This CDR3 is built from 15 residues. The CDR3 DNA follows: TGCGCCAGCAGCCAGATACAGGGTAGTGGACAGCCCCAGCATTTT. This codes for CASSQIQGSGQPQHF.

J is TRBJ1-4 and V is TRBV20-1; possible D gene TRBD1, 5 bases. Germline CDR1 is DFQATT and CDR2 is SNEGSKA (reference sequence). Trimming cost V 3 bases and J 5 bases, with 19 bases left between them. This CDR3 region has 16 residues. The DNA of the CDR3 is TGCAGTGCTAGCCCCTACGGGCCGCGACAGAATGAAAAACTGTTTTTT. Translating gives CSASPYGPRQNEKLFF.

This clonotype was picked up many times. The CDR3 loop is CASRQTSTDTQYF. The CDR3 nucleotides are TGTGCCAGCAGACAGACGAGCACAGATACGCAGTATTTT. The rearrangement uses TRBV11-3 and TRBJ2-3; unclear D gene. The V gene lost 6 bases and the J gene lost 0 bases, with 7 bases spanning the gap. CDR1 and CDR2 (germline): SGHNT, YENEEA. This CDR3 is 13 amino acids long.

CDR3 in amino acids: CASSLRGPGGEKLFF. DNA of the CDR3: TGTGCCAGCAGCTTAAGGGGACCTGGAGGAGAAAAACTGTTTTTT. The chain uses TRBV7-2 and TRBJ1-4, with a weak D call TRBD1 (5 bases). The V gene lost 2 bases and the J gene lost 8 bases, with 15 bases spanning the gap. Germline values: CDR1 SGHTA, CDR2 FQGNSA. The length of the CDR3 is 15 residues. Full variable domain (outside the CDR3, taken from reference TRBV7-2 and TRBJ1-4): GAGVSQSPSNKVTEKGKDVELRCDPISGHTALYWYRQSLGQGLEFLIYFQGNSAPDKSGLPSDRFSAERTGGSVSTLTIQRTQQEDSAVYLCASSLRGPGGEKLFFGSGTQLSVL.

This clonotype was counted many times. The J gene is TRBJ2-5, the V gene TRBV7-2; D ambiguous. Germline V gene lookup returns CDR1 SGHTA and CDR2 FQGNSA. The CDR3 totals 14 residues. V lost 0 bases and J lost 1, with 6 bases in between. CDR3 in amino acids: CASSLATTQETQYF. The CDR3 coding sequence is TGTGCCAGCAGCTTAGCGACAACCCAAGAGACCCAGTACTTC. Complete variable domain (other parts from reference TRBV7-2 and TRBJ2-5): GAGVSQSPSNKVTEKGKDVELRCDPISGHTALYWYRQSLGQGLEFLIYFQGNSAPDKSGLPSDRFSAERTGGSVSTLTIQRTQQEDSAVYLCASSLATTQETQYFGPGTRLLVL.

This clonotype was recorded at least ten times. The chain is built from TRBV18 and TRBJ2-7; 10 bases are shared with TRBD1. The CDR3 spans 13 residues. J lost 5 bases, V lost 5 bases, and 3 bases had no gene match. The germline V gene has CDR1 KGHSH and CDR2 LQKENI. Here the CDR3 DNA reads TGTGCCAGCTCATCGACAGGGGGCAACGAGCAGTACTTC. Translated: CASSSTGGNEQYF.

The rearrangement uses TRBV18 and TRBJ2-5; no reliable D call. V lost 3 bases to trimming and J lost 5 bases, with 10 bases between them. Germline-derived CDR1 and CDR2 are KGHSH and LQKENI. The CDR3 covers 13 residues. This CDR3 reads CASSPTGPETQYF. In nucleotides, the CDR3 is TGTGCCAGCTCACCGACCGGACCCGAGACCCAGTACTTC.

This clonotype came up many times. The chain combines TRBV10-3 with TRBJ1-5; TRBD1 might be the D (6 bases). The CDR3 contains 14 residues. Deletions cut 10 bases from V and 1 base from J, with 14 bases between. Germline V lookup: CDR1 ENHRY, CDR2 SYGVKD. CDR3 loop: CATRGRESNQPQHF. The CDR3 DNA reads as TGTGCCACCAGGGGCCGTGAGAGCAATCAGCCCCAGCATTTT.

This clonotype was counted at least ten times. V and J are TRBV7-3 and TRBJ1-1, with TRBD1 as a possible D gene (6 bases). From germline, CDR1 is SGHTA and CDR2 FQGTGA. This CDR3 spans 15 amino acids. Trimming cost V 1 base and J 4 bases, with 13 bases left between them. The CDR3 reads CASSLRGRDTTEAFF. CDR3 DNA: TGTGCCAGCAGCTTAAGGGGGAGGGACACCACTGAAGCTTTCTTT.

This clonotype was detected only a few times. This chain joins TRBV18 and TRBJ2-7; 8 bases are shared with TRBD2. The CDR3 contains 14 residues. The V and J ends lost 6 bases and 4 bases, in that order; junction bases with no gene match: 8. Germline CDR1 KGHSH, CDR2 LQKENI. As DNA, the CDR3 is TGTGCCAGCTCTCCCGGGACTAGTAAATACGAGCAGTACTTC. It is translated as CASSPGTSKYEQYF.

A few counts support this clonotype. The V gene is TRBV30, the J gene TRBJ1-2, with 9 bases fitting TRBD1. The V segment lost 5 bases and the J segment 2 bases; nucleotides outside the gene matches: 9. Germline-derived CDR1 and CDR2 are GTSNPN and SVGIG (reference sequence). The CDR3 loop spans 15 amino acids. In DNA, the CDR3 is TGTGCCTGGGAACCAGGGACAGGGATAAACTATGGCTACACCTTC. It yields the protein CAWEPGTGINYGYTF.

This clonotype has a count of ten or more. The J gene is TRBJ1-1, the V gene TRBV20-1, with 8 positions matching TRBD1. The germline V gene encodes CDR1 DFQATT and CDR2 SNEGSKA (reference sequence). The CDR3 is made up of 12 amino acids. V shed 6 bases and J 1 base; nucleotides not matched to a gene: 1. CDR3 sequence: CSAGQGNTEAFF. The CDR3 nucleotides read TGCAGTGCAGGACAGGGGAACACTGAAGCTTTCTTT.

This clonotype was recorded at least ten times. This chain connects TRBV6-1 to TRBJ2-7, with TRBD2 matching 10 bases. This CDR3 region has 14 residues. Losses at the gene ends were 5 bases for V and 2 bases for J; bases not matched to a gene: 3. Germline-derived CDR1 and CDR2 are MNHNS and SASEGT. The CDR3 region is CASSSSGGPYEQYF. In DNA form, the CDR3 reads TGTGCCAGCAGTTCTAGCGGGGGCCCCTACGAGCAGTACTTC.

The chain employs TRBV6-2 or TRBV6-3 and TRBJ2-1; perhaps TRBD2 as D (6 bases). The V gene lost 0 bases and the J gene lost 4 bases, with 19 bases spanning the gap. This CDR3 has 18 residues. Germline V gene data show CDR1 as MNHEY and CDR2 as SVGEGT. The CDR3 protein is CASSYSIGRGLRYNEQFF. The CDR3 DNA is TGTGCCAGCAGTTACTCGATAGGTAGGGGACTTCGATACAATGAGCAGTTCTTC.

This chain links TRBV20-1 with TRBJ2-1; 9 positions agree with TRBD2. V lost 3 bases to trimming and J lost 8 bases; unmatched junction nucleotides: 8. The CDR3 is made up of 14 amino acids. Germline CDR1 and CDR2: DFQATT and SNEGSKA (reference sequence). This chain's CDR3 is CSARGGTSIDEQFF. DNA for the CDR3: TGCAGTGCTAGGGGTGGGACTAGCATCGATGAGCAGTTCTTC.

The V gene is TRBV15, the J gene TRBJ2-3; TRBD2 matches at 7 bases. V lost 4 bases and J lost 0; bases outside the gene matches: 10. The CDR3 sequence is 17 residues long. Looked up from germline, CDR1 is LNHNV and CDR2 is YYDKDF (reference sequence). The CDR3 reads CATSTFYREGSTDTQYF. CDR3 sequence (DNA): TGTGCCACCAGCACCTTCTATAGGGAGGGTAGCACAGATACGCAGTATTTT.

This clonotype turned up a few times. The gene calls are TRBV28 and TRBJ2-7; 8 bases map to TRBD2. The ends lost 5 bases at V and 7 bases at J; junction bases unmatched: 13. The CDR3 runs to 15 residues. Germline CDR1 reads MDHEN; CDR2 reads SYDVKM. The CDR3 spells CASSGTRTLLGEQYF. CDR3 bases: TGTGCCAGCAGTGGGACTAGGACACTTTTGGGGGAGCAGTACTTC.

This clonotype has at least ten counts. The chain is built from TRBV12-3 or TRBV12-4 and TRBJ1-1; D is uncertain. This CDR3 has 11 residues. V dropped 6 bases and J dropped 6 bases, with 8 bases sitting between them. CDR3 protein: CASSFQAEAFF. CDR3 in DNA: TGTGCCAGCAGCTTCCAGGCTGAAGCTTTCTTT.

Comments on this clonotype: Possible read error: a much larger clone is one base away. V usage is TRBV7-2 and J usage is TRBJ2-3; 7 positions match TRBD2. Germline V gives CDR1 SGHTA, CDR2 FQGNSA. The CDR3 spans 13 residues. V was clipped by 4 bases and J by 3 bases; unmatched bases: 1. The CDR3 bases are TGTGCCAGCAGCTACGGGAGGACAGATACGCAGTATTTT. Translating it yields CASSYGRTDTQYF.